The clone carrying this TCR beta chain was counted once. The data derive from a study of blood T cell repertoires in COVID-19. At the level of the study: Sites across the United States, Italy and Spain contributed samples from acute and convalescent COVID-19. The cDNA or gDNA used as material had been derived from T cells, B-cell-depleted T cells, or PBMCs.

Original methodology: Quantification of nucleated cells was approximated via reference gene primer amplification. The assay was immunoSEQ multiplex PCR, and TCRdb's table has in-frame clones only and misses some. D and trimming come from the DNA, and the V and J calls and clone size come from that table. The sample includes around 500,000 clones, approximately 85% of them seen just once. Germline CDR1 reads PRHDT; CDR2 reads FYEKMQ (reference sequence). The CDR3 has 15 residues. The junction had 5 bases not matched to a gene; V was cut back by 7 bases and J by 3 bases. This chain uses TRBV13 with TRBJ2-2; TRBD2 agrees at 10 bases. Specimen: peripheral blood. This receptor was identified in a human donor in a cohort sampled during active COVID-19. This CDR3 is CASILAGTDTGELFF. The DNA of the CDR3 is TGTGCCAGCATACTAGCGGGAACCGACACCGGGGAGCTGTTTTTT. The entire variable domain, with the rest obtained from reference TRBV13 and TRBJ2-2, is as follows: AAGVIQSPRHLIKEKRETATLKCYPIPRHDTVYWYQQGPGQDPQFLISFYEKMQSDKGSIPDRFSAQQFSDYHSELNMSSLELGDSALYFCASILAGTDTGELFFGEGSRLTVL.